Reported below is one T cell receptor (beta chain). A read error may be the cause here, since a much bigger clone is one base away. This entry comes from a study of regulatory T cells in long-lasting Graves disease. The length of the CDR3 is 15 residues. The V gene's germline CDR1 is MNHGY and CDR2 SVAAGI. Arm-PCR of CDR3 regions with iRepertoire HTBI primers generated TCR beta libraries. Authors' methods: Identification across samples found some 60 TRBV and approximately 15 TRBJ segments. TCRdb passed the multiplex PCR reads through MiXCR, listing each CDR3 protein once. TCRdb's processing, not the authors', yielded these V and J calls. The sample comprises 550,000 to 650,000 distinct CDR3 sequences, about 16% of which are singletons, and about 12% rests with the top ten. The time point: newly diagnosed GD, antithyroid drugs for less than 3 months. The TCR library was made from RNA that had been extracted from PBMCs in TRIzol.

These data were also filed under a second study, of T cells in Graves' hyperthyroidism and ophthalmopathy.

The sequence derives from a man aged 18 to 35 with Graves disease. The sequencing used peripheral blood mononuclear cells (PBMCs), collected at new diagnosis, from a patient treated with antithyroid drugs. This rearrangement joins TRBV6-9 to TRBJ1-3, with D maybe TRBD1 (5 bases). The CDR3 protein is CASSSQGYSGSTIYF. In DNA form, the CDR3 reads TGTGCCAGCAGTTCCCAGGGATACTCTGGAAGCACCATATATTTT.